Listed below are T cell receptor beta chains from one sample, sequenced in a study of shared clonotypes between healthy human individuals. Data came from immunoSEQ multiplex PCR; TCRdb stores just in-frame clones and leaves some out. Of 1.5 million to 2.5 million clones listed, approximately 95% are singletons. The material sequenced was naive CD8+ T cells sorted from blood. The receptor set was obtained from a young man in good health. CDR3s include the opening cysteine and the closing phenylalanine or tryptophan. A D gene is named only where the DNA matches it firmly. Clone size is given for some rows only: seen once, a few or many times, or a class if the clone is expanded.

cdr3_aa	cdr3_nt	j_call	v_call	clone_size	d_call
CASSEARRGNGYTF	TGTGCCAGCAGTGAAGCTAGGAGGGGGAATGGCTACACCTTC	TRBJ1-2	TRBV6-1	NA	NA
CASSQRIQGGGSSYEQYF	TGCGCCAGCAGCCAGAGGATACAGGGGGGCGGGTCCTCCTACGAGCAGTACTTC	TRBJ2-7	TRBV4-1	NA	TRBD1
CATGTGHIQYF	TGTGCCACCGGAACAGGGCACATTCAGTACTTC	TRBJ2-4	TRBV19	once	NA
CASSLMWGNYGYTF	TGTGCCAGCAGTTTGATGTGGGGGAACTATGGCTACACCTTC	TRBJ1-2	TRBV27	few	NA
CASSSWTANTGELFF	TGTGCCAGCAGTTCGTGGACAGCGAACACCGGGGAGCTGTTTTTT	TRBJ2-2	TRBV27	NA	NA
CASSILRLAGTNTGELFF	TGTGCCAGCAGTATACTCAGATTAGCGGGGACGAACACCGGGGAGCTGTTTTTT	TRBJ2-2	TRBV27	NA	TRBD2
CASSSTGSNQPQHF	TGTGCCAGCAGTTCAACAGGTTCCAATCAGCCCCAGCATTTT	TRBJ1-5	TRBV27	NA	NA
CASILGLAGDEQFF	TGTGCCAGCATATTAGGACTAGCGGGAGATGAGCAGTTCTTC	TRBJ2-1	TRBV7-9	NA	TRBD2
CASSPGDDTYEQYF	TGTGCCAGCAGCCCTGGGGACGACACCTACGAGCAGTACTTC	TRBJ2-7	TRBV4-2	NA	NA
CASSSLSAVETQYF	TGTGCCAGCAGTTCTTTATCGGCGGTGGAGACCCAGTACTTC	TRBJ2-5	TRBV27	NA	NA
CASSDGTLTYNEQFF	TGCGCCAGCAGTGACGGGACACTGACCTACAATGAGCAGTTCTTC	TRBJ2-1	TRBV10-1	once	NA